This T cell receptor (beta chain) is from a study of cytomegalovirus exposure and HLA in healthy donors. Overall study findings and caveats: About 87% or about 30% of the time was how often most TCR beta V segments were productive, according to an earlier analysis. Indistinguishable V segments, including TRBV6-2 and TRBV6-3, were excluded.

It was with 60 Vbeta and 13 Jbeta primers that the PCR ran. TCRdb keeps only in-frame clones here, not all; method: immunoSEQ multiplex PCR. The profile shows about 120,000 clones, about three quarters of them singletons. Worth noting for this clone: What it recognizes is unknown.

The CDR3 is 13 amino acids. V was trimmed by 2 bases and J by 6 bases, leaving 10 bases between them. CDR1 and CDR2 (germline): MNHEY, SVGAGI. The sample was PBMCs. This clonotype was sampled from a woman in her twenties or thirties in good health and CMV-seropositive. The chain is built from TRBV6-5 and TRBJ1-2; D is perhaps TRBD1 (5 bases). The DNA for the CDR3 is TGTGCCAGCAGTTACCGGACAAGTAATGGCTACACCTTC. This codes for CASSYRTSNGYTF.